The rows below give T cell receptor beta chains drawn from one sample of a study of blood T cell repertoires in COVID-19. Method: immunoSEQ multiplex PCR; TCRdb's copy keeps in-frame clones and lacks some. The repertoire holds hundreds of thousands of clones, with around 90% as singletons. Sequencing was performed on peripheral blood. The origin of the receptors is a man in his sixties who had recovered from COVID-19. Each CDR3 is given with its conserved first and last residue.

V	J	CDR3
TRBV3-1/TRBV3-2	TRBJ1-6	CASSHGGSGPSPLHF
TRBV6-5	TRBJ2-5	CASSYGLAGGQETQYF
TRBV28	TRBJ2-1	CASSFLLQGQQFF
TRBV5-1	TRBJ2-5	CASSFGQGRFMETQYF
TRBV10-3	TRBJ2-4	CAISPDLAKNIQYF
TRBV3-1/TRBV3-2	TRBJ2-5	CASSHSYLRETQYF
TRBV24-1	TRBJ1-2	CATFGDRRMDYTF
TRBV5-1	TRBJ2-3	CASSVGDSQSTDTQYF
TRBV25-1	TRBJ2-5	CASSAARSIRETQYF
TRBV6-4	TRBJ2-5	CASSTVAGGEETQYF
TRBV27	TRBJ2-7	CASSLYRKYEQYF
TRBV3-1/TRBV3-2	TRBJ2-7	CASSQDPLFSGSSYEQYF
TRBV27	TRBJ2-1	CASHSVGGGTNEQFF
TRBV6-5	TRBJ2-5	CASSYKGGGRETQYF
TRBV7-2	TRBJ1-2	CASSLGVGDRAYGYTF
TRBV3-1/TRBV3-2	TRBJ1-4	CASSQGILTGEKLFF
TRBV24-1	TRBJ1-5	CATSDFGRRQGLDQPQHF
TRBV29-1	TRBJ2-7	CSVEKSTPGEQYF
TRBV2	TRBJ2-7	CASSESRRSYEQYF
TRBV5-4	TRBJ2-2	CASSAGQARTGELFF
TRBV7-8	TRBJ2-7	CASSPQTGGYEQYF
TRBV11-2	TRBJ2-2	CASSLGQANTGELFF
TRBV28	TRBJ1-3	CASSFQGYPGNTIYF
TRBV2	TRBJ2-3	CASSEERGGTDTQYF
TRBV6-1	TRBJ2-7	CASSEFVGREDEQYF
TRBV21-1	TRBJ1-2	CASSMTGCGYTF
TRBV6-2/TRBV6-3	TRBJ2-7	CASSVLAGSAYEQYF
TRBV5-4	TRBJ2-5	CASSLGTNTQETQYF
TRBV7-2	TRBJ2-1	CASSPKSGRAYNEQFF
TRBV7-8	TRBJ1-2	CASSLYGAHLLLNYGYTF
TRBV2	TRBJ2-1	CASSEDRPQFF
TRBV4-1	TRBJ1-2	CASSQVGQGARGYGYTF
TRBV5-6	TRBJ2-1	CASSSGLAGREQFF
TRBV6-1	TRBJ1-1	CASSDGQGVNTEAFF
TRBV7-2	TRBJ2-5	CASSLSPGQGATQYF
TRBV28	TRBJ1-5	CASAGGTGNQPQHF
TRBV3-1/TRBV3-2	TRBJ2-3	CASSQERTGGTDTQYF
TRBV6-5	TRBJ1-1	CASSRDRLDTEAFF
TRBV5-1	TRBJ2-2	CASSGIPGLAVTGELFF
TRBV3-1/TRBV3-2	TRBJ1-3	CASSQAGGTGNTIYF
TRBV4-3	TRBJ1-5	CASSQERAQPQHF
TRBV7-2	TRBJ1-6	CASSPRQGNPDSPLHF
TRBV15	TRBJ2-5	CATSPSPSGGGETQYF
TRBV5-4	TRBJ2-1	CASSLAGTLDEQFF
TRBV28	TRBJ1-2	CASSFGGGYGYTF
TRBV19	TRBJ1-1	CASTKQESGANRAFF
TRBV2	TRBJ2-2	CASNRQKTVPGELFF
TRBV12-3/TRBV12-4	TRBJ1-2	CASSVRDREGYTF
TRBV7-3	TRBJ2-1	CASSLTSGQGEQFF
TRBV4-2	TRBJ1-5	CASSQEGLVGGNQPQHF
TRBV21-1	TRBJ1-4	CASSQAATNEKLFF
TRBV10-3	TRBJ2-7	CAIKGWDSYEQYF
TRBV5-1	TRBJ1-1	CASSLHGQGAGGTEAFF
TRBV4-1	TRBJ1-1	CASSPHAGGNTEAFF
TRBV2	TRBJ2-3	CASSPWTATDTQYF
TRBV4-1	TRBJ2-2	CASSQDIGLAGVGELFF
TRBV27	TRBJ2-4	CASSLRLAGNLAKNIQYF